The 32 T cell receptor beta chains reported below all come from one sample, sequenced in a study of CXCR3-negative and CXCR3-positive naive CD8 T cells. Points from the study as a whole: Compared with CXCR3-negative naive cells, CXCR3-positive naive cells showed more hydrophobic TRB CDR3s.

Their antigen targets remain unknown. In preparing the TRB cDNA libraries, 5' RACE with UMI labels was used. Using the 5' RACE reads, TCRdb records one entry per CDR3 protein without DNA. This repertoire includes about 98,000 distinct CDR3 sequences. The sequencing sample was made of naive CXCR3+ CD8+ T cells from blood. Subset meaning: CD45RO-CCR7+CD27+CD95- naive CD8+ T cells expressing CXCR3 (TNR3+). Receptors were obtained from a human donor in good health. Some clones in this sample may be carry-over from other donors' samples.

The chain employs TRBV18 and TRBJ1-1. The CDR3 runs to 12 residues. Germline V gives CDR1 KGHSH, CDR2 LQKENI. The CDR3: CASSPGNTEAFF.

V gene TRBV5-1 combines with J gene TRBJ2-1; checking the TCRdb D call of TRBD1 is not possible without DNA. Germline CDR1 is SGHRS and CDR2 is YFSETQ. The CDR3 has 14 residues. CDR3 sequence: CASSLVGPYNEQFF. The full variable domain, with the rest looked up from reference TRBV5-1 and TRBJ2-1, is KAGVTQTPRYLIKTRGQQVTLSCSPISGHRSVSWYQQTPGQGLQFLFEYFSETQRNKGNFPGRFSGRQFSNSRSEMNVSTLELGDSALYLCASSLVGPYNEQFFGPGTRLTVL.

The V call is TRBV4-1, the J call TRBJ2-7; lacking DNA, the TRBD1 call made by TCRdb goes unchecked. The CDR3 is 15 residues long. Germline-derived CDR1 and CDR2 are MGHRA and YSYEKL. The CDR3: CASSQERAVSYEQYF.

The genes are TRBV14 and TRBJ2-7; TCRdb's D call, TRBD1, is unchecked because there is no DNA. This CDR3 spans 16 amino acids. Germline assignment: CDR1 SGHDN and CDR2 FVKESK. CDR3 residues: CASSHRGEIRTYEQYF.

The rearrangement links TRBV1 to TRBJ2-5; TCRdb names TRBD1, which stays unverified in the absence of DNA. TRBV1 has pseudogene status. This CDR3 is built from 16 residues. CDR3 sequence reads: CTSSQDRRGAWETQYF.

CDR3 residues: CASSQRLGLDTEAFF. This chain links TRBV27 with TRBJ1-1. The CDR3 spans 15 residues. Germline V gene sequence: CDR1 MNHEY, CDR2 SMNVEV (reference sequence).

This chain links TRBV2 with TRBJ1-2. CDR3 length: 13 residues. Per the germline V gene, CDR1 is SNHLY and CDR2 is FYNNEI. CDR3 residues: CASSREVADGYTF.

The V and J genes are TRBV24-1 and TRBJ2-5; the TCRdb D gene call, TRBD2, has no DNA to confirm it. Germline V gene data show CDR1 as KGHDR and CDR2 as SFDVKD. The CDR3 consists of 17 residues. The CDR3 region is CATSDPGLAGEQETQYF.

V gene TRBV20-1 combines with J gene TRBJ1-1; as DNA is missing, the TRBD1 call by TCRdb cannot be tested. This CDR3 contains 14 residues. CDR1 and CDR2 (germline): DFQATT, SNEGSKA (reference sequence). This CDR3 reads CSALAGDMDTEAFF.

The genes are TRBV25-1 and TRBJ2-1; with no DNA, the TCRdb D assignment of TRBD2 cannot be verified. Germline CDR1 MGHDK, CDR2 SYGVNS. This CDR3 comprises 16 residues. This CDR3 is CASSEARGELSNEQFF.

V and J are TRBV28 and TRBJ2-1. The germline V gene has CDR1 MDHEN and CDR2 SYDVKM. There are 11 residues in the CDR3. The CDR3 spells CASTDYNEQFF.

The gene calls are TRBV5-5 and TRBJ1-4; TCRdb's D call of TRBD1 is untestable without DNA. The CDR3 length is 14 residues. Germline loops: CDR1 SGHKS, CDR2 YYEKEE (reference sequence). CDR3 in amino acids: CASSFGQGNEKLFF.

V usage is TRBV20-1 and J usage is TRBJ2-3; TCRdb lists TRBD2, though no DNA is available to test this call. Germline V lookup: CDR1 DFQATT, CDR2 SNEGSKA (reference sequence). The CDR3 consists of 18 residues. The CDR3 loop is CSARRSTQRLAGTDTQYF.

The V call is TRBV7-2, the J call TRBJ2-7; no DNA is available, so the TRBD2 call from TCRdb remains unchecked. Per germline, CDR1 SGHTA and CDR2 FQGNSA. The length of the CDR3 is 19 residues. CDR3 region: CASSLDARTSGVVSYEQYF.

This rearrangement joins TRBV6-2 or TRBV6-3 to TRBJ2-3; TCRdb reports TRBD2, a call that lacks DNA to check it against. CDR3 size: 15 residues. CDR1 is MNHEY and CDR2 is SVGEGT in the germline V gene. The CDR3 loop is CASSSPSPATDTQYF.

The rearrangement uses TRBV7-8 and TRBJ2-7. The CDR3 spans 15 residues. The germline V gene has CDR1 SGHVS and CDR2 FQNEAQ. CDR3 in amino acids: CASSLSKGASYEQYF.

The chain uses TRBV20-1 and TRBJ2-7. Germline V CDR1 and CDR2: DFQATT, SNEGSKA (reference sequence). The CDR3 has 14 amino acids. CDR3: CSARDLRILYEQYF.

The V call is TRBV7-9, the J call TRBJ1-2; TCRdb designates TRBD1, a call that cannot be tested without DNA. Germline V CDR1 and CDR2: SEHNR, FQNEAQ (reference sequence). The CDR3 runs 13 residues. The CDR3 reads CASSAGGAYGYTF. Full variable domain (outside the CDR3, taken from reference TRBV7-9 and TRBJ1-2): DTGVSQNPRHKITKRGQNVTFRCDPISEHNRLYWYRQTLGQGPEFLTYFQNEAQLEKSRLLSDRFSAERPKGSFSTLEIQRTEQGDSAMYLCASSAGGAYGYTFGSGTRLTVV.

This sequence joins TRBV19 and TRBJ2-1; TCRdb lists TRBD2, though no DNA is available to test this call. CDR1 is LNHDA and CDR2 is SQIVND in the germline V gene (reference sequence). The CDR3 extends over 13 amino acids. Here the CDR3 reads CAAQGHTVDEQFF.

V usage is TRBV29-1 and J usage is TRBJ2-7; without DNA, the TCRdb call of TRBD1 cannot be checked. Germline V gene data show CDR1 as SQVTM and CDR2 as ANQGSEA. The CDR3 sequence is 14 residues long. CDR3 sequence reads: CSVRIGTGSYEQYF.

This rearrangement joins TRBV28 to TRBJ1-6; the TCRdb call, TRBD1, lacks DNA for checking. Per germline, CDR1 MDHEN and CDR2 SYDVKM. This CDR3 spans 13 amino acids. CDR3 protein: CASSSTGDSPLHF.

This chain uses TRBV28 with TRBJ2-4. The CDR3 spans 12 residues. CDR1 and CDR2 (germline): MDHEN, SYDVKM. Here the CDR3 reads CASSLDQNIQYF. Drawing the rest from reference TRBV28 and TRBJ2-4, the complete variable domain is DVKVTQSSRYLVKRTGEKVFLECVQDMDHENMFWYRQDPGLGLRLIYFSYDVKMKEKGDIPEGYSVSREKKERFSLILESASTNQTSMYLCASSLDQNIQYFGAGTRLSVL.

The V and J genes are TRBV6-6 and TRBJ2-3; TCRdb's D call of TRBD1 is untestable without DNA. The CDR3 consists of 14 residues. Germline CDR1 reads MNHNY; CDR2 reads SVGAGI (reference sequence). This CDR3 reads CASTLKGSTDTQYF.

Here the CDR3 reads CASSLILSGGLKDGYTF. V gene TRBV12-3 or TRBV12-4 combines with J gene TRBJ1-2; TCRdb lists TRBD1, though no DNA is available to test this call. This CDR3 has 17 amino acids.

V gene TRBV28 combines with J gene TRBJ2-3. Germline V gene lookup returns CDR1 MDHEN and CDR2 SYDVKM. This CDR3 is built from 15 residues. CDR3 region: CASSFMTETTDTQYF. The whole variable domain, filled in from reference TRBV28 and TRBJ2-3, reads DVKVTQSSRYLVKRTGEKVFLECVQDMDHENMFWYRQDPGLGLRLIYFSYDVKMKEKGDIPEGYSVSREKKERFSLILESASTNQTSMYLCASSFMTETTDTQYFGPGTRLTVL.

The chain recombines TRBV12-2 with TRBJ2-1; there is no DNA to check the TCRdb D call of TRBD1. TRBV12-2 is marked as a pseudogene. The CDR3 contains 13 residues. CDR3 protein: CASRSRGYNEQFF.

The chain uses TRBV7-9 and TRBJ1-1; no DNA is available, so the TRBD1 call from TCRdb remains unchecked. Germline V gene data show CDR1 as SEHNR and CDR2 as FQNEAQ (reference sequence). The CDR3 extends over 13 amino acids. CDR3 loop: CASSLGQHTEAFF.

The chain has TRBV9 and TRBJ1-4; the TCRdb call, TRBD1, lacks DNA for checking. The CDR3 totals 12 residues. Per germline, CDR1 SGDLS and CDR2 YYNGEE. The CDR3 loop is CASSGGGGKLFF. The full variable domain, completed using reference TRBV9 and TRBJ1-4, is DSGVTQTPKHLITATGQRVTLRCSPRSGDLSVYWYQQSLDQGLQFLIQYYNGEERAKGNILERFSAQQFPDLHSELNLSSLELGDSALYFCASSGGGGKLFFGSGTQLSVL.

The V gene is TRBV15, the J gene TRBJ2-3. The CDR3 extends over 15 amino acids. Germline V lookup: CDR1 LNHNV, CDR2 YYDKDF (reference sequence). The CDR3 here is CATSRDLGWQGTQYF.

The genes are TRBV27 and TRBJ2-2; the TCRdb call, TRBD2, lacks DNA for checking. The V gene's germline CDR1 is MNHEY and CDR2 SMNVEV (reference sequence). This CDR3 has 17 residues. CDR3 region: CASSPHGLAGNTRELFF.

This rearrangement joins TRBV28 to TRBJ2-2; TCRdb returns TRBD1, unconfirmable since there is no DNA. This CDR3 region has 18 residues. Germline V CDR1 and CDR2: MDHEN, SYDVKM. Here the CDR3 reads CASKMETALSFRSGELFF.

The rearrangement links TRBV6-5 to TRBJ2-5; TCRdb reports TRBD2, a call that lacks DNA to check it against. This CDR3 spans 17 amino acids. CDR1 is MNHEY and CDR2 is SVGAGI in the germline V gene. The CDR3 loop is CASSYPSGGALEETQYF.